This TCR beta chain was retrieved from a study of T-cell memory formation after mild COVID-19. This CDR3 contains 22 residues. Germline values: CDR1 DFQATT, CDR2 SNEGSKA (reference sequence). The junction had 26 bases not matched to a gene; V was cut back by 0 bases and J by 2 bases. This clonotype has a single count. TCRdb independently ran MiXCR on the 5' RACE reads; one entry per CDR3 protein. The repertoire holds approximately 89,000 distinct CDR3 sequences, with around a quarter as singletons. The TCR comes from a man aged 18 to 30 who had mild COVID-19 (a few samples of this study predate the infection). Cell type and time point are not known. Input material: PBMCs or a T cell subset sorted from them (not recorded which). The chain employs TRBV20-1 and TRBJ1-2, with 8 nucleotides matching TRBD1. The CDR3 DNA is TGCAGTGCTAGAGATCAGCCCCAGGGGGCGGAGATACCCAAATCCCTAAACTATGGCTACACCTTC. It translates to CSARDQPQGAEIPKSLNYGYTF.